This record looks at one TCR beta chain sequence and its context. Profiled with immunoSEQ multiplex PCR; TCRdb holds only in-frame clones, not every one. The data contain hundreds of thousands of clones, around 84% of them seen just once; the ten biggest clones take up roughly 3.6%. This CDR3 spans 11 amino acids. Germline V gene data show CDR1 as LGHNA and CDR2 as YNFKEQ. Trimming shortened V by 11 bases and J by 5 bases, and 13 bases separated the two germline ends. The entry originates in a study of blood T cell repertoires in COVID-19. The specimen sequenced was peripheral blood. The sequence was obtained from a woman between 18 and 29 years old with acute or convalescent COVID-19. The rearrangement joins TRBV4-2 to TRBJ2-7, with D perhaps TRBD2 (5 bases). CDR3 DNA: TGTGCCCCGGGAATTAGCGACGAGCAGTACTTC. Its translation: CAPGISDEQYF.